A single sample is the source of the 31 T cell receptor beta chains below, sequenced in a study of memory CD4+ T cells and cytomegalovirus serostatus. The data were produced by immunoSEQ multiplex PCR, yet TCRdb's version contains in-frame clones alone and is incomplete. The sample holds roughly 67,000 clones, 70% to 80% seen once. The sort gate was single viable CD3+CD4+CD8-CD45RO+ cells for memory CD4+ T cells. The material sequenced was memory CD4+ T cells from blood. The receptors were gathered from an adult in good health and CMV-seropositive.

The count of this clone is one. Other DNA sequences in the sample encode the same CDR3. The genes are TRBV7-2 and TRBJ2-3; D tentatively reads TRBD1 or TRBD2 (5 bases each). The CDR3 spans 13 residues. The V and J ends lost 5 bases and 3 bases respectively, with 9 bases between them. CDR1 and CDR2 (germline): SGHTA, FQGNSA. The chain's CDR3 is CASSLGPTDTQYF. The DNA for the CDR3 is TGTGCCAGCAGCCTGGGACCTACAGATACGCAGTATTTT.

CDR3 loop: CAISDPRGTYEQYF. CDR3 bases: TGTGCCATCAGTGACCCTAGGGGAACCTACGAGCAGTACTTC. V usage is TRBV10-3 and J usage is TRBJ2-7, with D perhaps TRBD1 (5 bases). Germline loops: CDR1 ENHRY, CDR2 SYGVKD. The V gene lost 3 bases and the J gene lost 2 bases, with 11 bases spanning the gap. This CDR3 region has 14 residues.

This chain uses TRBV5-8 with TRBJ2-1; D unclear. Trimming took 3 bases from V and 0 from J, leaving 13 bases between them. From germline, CDR1 is SGHTS and CDR2 YDEGEE. This CDR3 spans 16 amino acids. The CDR3 region has the DNA TGTGCCAGCAGCTCCCAGACGATGGGCTCCTACAATGAGCAGTTCTTC. It encodes CASSSQTMGSYNEQFF.

This chain uses TRBV6-1 with TRBJ2-7, with TRBD2 matching over 8 bases. Germline V gives CDR1 MNHNS, CDR2 SASEGT. This CDR3 is 14 amino acids long. V trimming: 5 bases; J trimming: 7 bases; junction bases outside the gene matches: 10. The CDR3 reads CASSWTSTTGEQYF. CDR3 nucleotides: TGTGCCAGCAGTTGGACTAGCACCACTGGGGAGCAGTACTTC.

The V call is TRBV30, the J call TRBJ1-3; the D gene is possibly TRBD1 (5 bases). Germline V gene lookup returns CDR1 GTSNPN and CDR2 SVGIG (reference sequence). The V gene lost 8 bases and the J gene lost 2 bases, with 10 bases spanning the gap. The CDR3 sequence is 12 residues long. CDR3 DNA: TGTGCCCGCAGGGAGCCTGGAAACACCATATATTTT. Its translation is CARREPGNTIYF.

This clone has only a few counts. The chain joins TRBV6-1 to TRBJ2-1; no reliable D call. CDR3 length: 12 amino acids. Trimming took off 2 bases at V and 9 bases at J, with 8 bases between the two ends. The germline V gene encodes CDR1 MNHNS and CDR2 SASEGT. This CDR3 is CASSEFRSEQFF. The CDR3 bases are TGTGCCAGCAGTGAATTTAGGAGTGAGCAGTTCTTC.

The CDR3 nucleotides read TGTGCCAGCAGCTATGGGACAGCAGCTAACTATGGCTACACCTTC. Amino acid sequence: CASSYGTAANYGYTF. The genes are TRBV11-2 and TRBJ1-2, with TRBD1 identical over 7 bases. The CDR3 is made up of 15 amino acids. Losses at the gene ends were 4 bases for V and 0 bases for J; bases not matched to a gene: 5. CDR1 and CDR2 (germline): SGHAT, FQNNGV.

This clone was seen just once. This rearrangement joins TRBV7-9 to TRBJ1-1, with TRBD1 matching over 7 bases. Germline assignment: CDR1 SEHNR and CDR2 FQNEAQ (reference sequence). The V gene end was trimmed by 5 bases and the J gene end by 0 bases; junction bases not matched to a gene: 6. The CDR3 runs 15 residues. CDR3 DNA sequence: TGTGCCAGCAGCAGAGGGGGCCTGCTGAACACTGAAGCTTTCTTT. It translates to CASSRGGLLNTEAFF.

This clone has a handful of counts. This chain connects TRBV4-3 to TRBJ2-2, with 13 bases matching TRBD2. This CDR3 region has 17 residues. Germline loops: CDR1 LGHNA, CDR2 YSLEER. J was trimmed by 6 bases and V by 6 bases; bases with no gene match: 10. The CDR3 spells CASSRGLAGDQPGELFF. CDR3 coding DNA: TGCGCCAGCAGTCGAGGACTAGCGGGAGACCAACCCGGGGAGCTGTTTTTT.

The J gene is TRBJ1-2, the V gene TRBV27; weak D call: TRBD1 (5 bases). Trimming cost V 5 bases and J 2 bases, with 24 bases left between them. CDR3 length equals 18 residues. Germline loops: CDR1 MNHEY, CDR2 SMNVEV (reference sequence). CDR3 protein: CASSPNMDRLGPNYGYTF. The CDR3 DNA sequence: TGTGCCAGCAGTCCCAATATGGACCGTTTGGGGCCGAACTATGGCTACACCTTC.

The rearrangement links TRBV19 to TRBJ2-6; D uncertain. Germline CDR1 is LNHDA and CDR2 is SQIVND (reference sequence). V was trimmed by 1 base and J by 3 bases, leaving 7 bases between them. The CDR3 totals 15 residues. The CDR3 region is CASSIGAGGANVLTF. In DNA form, the CDR3 reads TGTGCCAGTAGTATAGGTGCAGGTGGGGCCAACGTCCTGACTTTC.

The chain has TRBV11-2 and TRBJ2-7; D not resolved. V was pared by 1 base and J by 0 bases, with 7 bases between. The CDR3 spans 14 residues. Per the germline V gene, CDR1 is SGHAT and CDR2 is FQNNGV. The CDR3 loop reads CASSLAVLSYEQYF. CDR3 sequence (DNA): TGTGCCAGCAGCTTAGCGGTCCTCTCCTACGAGCAGTACTTC.

V is TRBV5-1 and J is TRBJ1-1; 8 bases are a match to TRBD1. In germline, CDR1 is SGHRS, CDR2 YFSETQ. This CDR3 comprises 15 residues. Trimming removed 3 bases from V and 5 bases from J; junction bases left unmatched: 9. CDR3: CASSSLGQGRTEAFF. Written as DNA, the CDR3 is TGCGCCAGCAGCTCACTAGGACAGGGTCGGACTGAAGCTTTCTTT. Full variable domain (missing parts from reference TRBV5-1 and TRBJ1-1): KAGVTQTPRYLIKTRGQQVTLSCSPISGHRSVSWYQQTPGQGLQFLFEYFSETQRNKGNFPGRFSGRQFSNSRSEMNVSTLELGDSALYLCASSSLGQGRTEAFFGQGTRLTVV.

The J gene is TRBJ2-5, the V gene TRBV6-1; 8 bases match TRBD2. V dropped 0 bases and J dropped 5; count of bases not matched to a gene: 11. CDR1 and CDR2 (germline): MNHNS, SASEGT. The CDR3 consists of 17 residues. The CDR3 nucleotides read TGTGCCAGCAGTGAAGCTGGCCGCGGGGGGCTGGATGAGACCCAGTACTTC. It is translated as CASSEAGRGGLDETQYF.

This clone appeared once. The chain has TRBV6-6 and TRBJ1-1; 7 bases line up with TRBD1. Germline V lookup: CDR1 MNHNY, CDR2 SVGAGI (reference sequence). V trimming: 1 base; J trimming: 12 bases; junction bases outside the gene matches: 5. This CDR3 contains 12 residues. CDR3 residues: CASSYWDSGPFF. CDR3 DNA sequence: TGTGCCAGCAGTTACTGGGACAGTGGGCCTTTCTTT.

In this sample, this clone turned up once. The chain employs TRBV5-6 and TRBJ1-1; TRBD1 is a possible D gene (6 bases). Trimming removed 4 bases at V and 0 bases at J, with 13 bases between. Germline CDR1 and CDR2: SGHDT and YYEEEE. This CDR3 is 15 amino acids long. The chain's CDR3 is CASSQLGQLNTEAFF. The CDR3 DNA sequence: TGTGCCAGCAGCCAACTCGGACAGCTGAACACTGAAGCTTTCTTT. The complete variable domain, with remaining parts taken from reference TRBV5-6 and TRBJ1-1, reads DAGVTQSPTHLIKTRGQQVTLRCSPKSGHDTVSWYQQALGQGPQFIFQYYEEEERQRGNFPDRFSGHQFPNYSSELNVNALLLGDSALYLCASSQLGQLNTEAFFGQGTRLTVV.

This clone was seen more than once but under ten times. The chain is built from TRBV18 and TRBJ1-2; D is unclear. The CDR3 runs to 14 residues. V was cut by 3 bases and J by 3 bases, with 11 bases left in between. CDR1 KGHSH and CDR2 LQKENI come from the germline V gene. CDR3 loop: CASSPSGSDYGYTF. CDR3 nucleotide sequence: TGTGCCAGCTCACCCTCGGGCTCCGACTATGGCTACACCTTC.

The chain combines TRBV6-1 with TRBJ2-1; no reliable D call. This CDR3 has 12 amino acids. The germline gives CDR1 MNHNS, CDR2 SASEGT. Trimming left V 5 bases short and J 8 bases short, with 10 bases between. The CDR3 bases are TGTGCCAGCAGTCCAGGAGACTATGAGCAGTTCTTC. Translation gives CASSPGDYEQFF.

This clone was picked up a small number of times. This rearrangement joins TRBV7-7 to TRBJ2-1, with 8 bases lining up with TRBD2. Germline CDR1 and CDR2: SSHAT and FNYEAQ (reference sequence). CDR3 size: 15 residues. J gave up 11 bases and V 6 bases, and 15 bases lay outside the gene matches. The CDR3 nucleotides are TGTGCCAGCAGGCAACCCGGGACTAGAAGGGCTCAGCAGTTCTTC. Protein sequence: CASRQPGTRRAQQFF.

The chain is built from TRBV19 and TRBJ1-4; D is unclear. The V gene's germline CDR1 is LNHDA and CDR2 SQIVND (reference sequence). The CDR3 loop spans 15 amino acids. V lost 6 bases, J lost 3 bases, and 14 bases lay in between. CDR3 DNA: TGTGCCAGTAGACCTTCCGGGCCATCTAATGAAAAACTGTTTTTT. It specifies CASRPSGPSNEKLFF.

The CDR3 region has the DNA TGTGCCAGCAGTCGGGGGGAGTGGGGCGAGCAGTACTTC. It encodes CASSRGEWGEQYF. V is TRBV7-9 and J is TRBJ2-7; TRBD2 aligns across 7 bases. Trimming removed 6 bases from V and 6 bases from J; junction bases left unmatched: 8. The CDR3 extends over 13 amino acids. Germline loops: CDR1 SEHNR, CDR2 FQNEAQ (reference sequence).

This rearrangement joins TRBV29-1 to TRBJ2-7; D is uncertain. Germline CDR1 is SQVTM and CDR2 is ANQGSEA. V lost 4 bases, J lost 2 bases, and 15 bases lay in between. The CDR3 runs 14 residues. The CDR3 DNA sequence: TGCAGCGTTGGGTCCACCACCTTTCCCTACGAGCAGTACTTC. This codes for CSVGSTTFPYEQYF.

The table lists this clone with a few counts. The rearrangement joins TRBV6-1 to TRBJ2-2; tentatively, D is TRBD2 (5 bases). Deletions cut 6 bases from V and 6 bases from J, with 17 bases between. Germline CDR1 MNHNS, CDR2 SASEGT. The CDR3 runs to 15 residues. CDR3 DNA: TGTGCCAGCAGCTCCGAATACCGAGCGGCCGGGGAGCTGTTTTTT. Its protein product is CASSSEYRAAGELFF.

The J gene is TRBJ1-1, the V gene TRBV6-5; D remains ambiguous. CDR1 is MNHEY, CDR2 SVGAGI, per germline. This CDR3 comprises 14 residues. V lost 6 bases to trimming and J lost 8 bases, with 19 bases between them. In DNA, the CDR3 is TGTGCCAGCAGCCCCACCCCAGGTCGGCGCGAAGCTTTCTTT. Translating gives CASSPTPGRREAFF.

The rearrangement joins TRBV7-8 to TRBJ1-5, with D perhaps TRBD1 (5 bases). The CDR3 length is 15 residues. V was clipped by 1 base and J by 0 bases, with 7 bases between them. Germline V gene sequence: CDR1 SGHVS, CDR2 FQNEAQ. The CDR3 spells CASSLGGHSNQPQHF. The CDR3 bases are TGTGCCAGCAGCTTAGGTGGACATAGCAATCAGCCCCAGCATTTT.

V usage is TRBV5-1 and J usage is TRBJ1-6; TRBD1 matches at 10 bases. V dropped 7 bases and J dropped 6; count of bases not matched to a gene: 7. The germline CDR1 and CDR2 sequences are SGHRS and YFSETQ. This CDR3 is 15 amino acids long. The CDR3 bases are TGCGCCAGCTCCGGACAGGGGGGGTTTAATTCACCCCTCCACTTT. Translating it yields CASSGQGGFNSPLHF.

This clone occurred a few times. The rearrangement joins TRBV20-1 to TRBJ1-1, with unresolved D. Germline V gene sequence: CDR1 DFQATT, CDR2 SNEGSKA (reference sequence). V was shortened by 6 bases and J by 2 bases, with 7 bases between the two germline ends. This CDR3 has 11 amino acids. The CDR3 DNA reads as TGCAGTGCAAAACACAACACTGAAGCTTTCTTT. Its translation is CSAKHNTEAFF.

The chain has TRBV6-1 and TRBJ2-3; D tentatively fits TRBD1 or TRBD2 (5 bases each). The germline V and J ends were trimmed by 4 bases and 2 bases, with 10 bases remaining between them. CDR1 and CDR2 (germline): MNHNS, SASEGT. This CDR3 has 14 residues. Here the CDR3 reads CASSVSGATDTQYF. The CDR3 region has the DNA TGTGCCAGCAGTGTCTCCGGGGCCACAGATACGCAGTATTTT.

The chain carries TRBV28 and TRBJ1-5; D is undetermined. The V end was cut by 6 bases, the J end by 6 bases, with 18 bases between. The length of the CDR3 is 15 residues. The V gene's germline CDR1 is MDHEN and CDR2 SYDVKM. CDR3 sequence reads: CASRAGPISLQPQHF. DNA for the CDR3: TGTGCCAGCAGAGCGGGCCCTATTTCCCTTCAGCCCCAGCATTTT.

The table lists this clone with many counts. CDR3 in DNA: TGTGCCAGCACGGACAGTTCGAACACTGAAGCTTTCTTT. Its translation: CASTDSSNTEAFF. The V and J genes are TRBV2 and TRBJ1-1; weak D call: TRBD1 (6 bases). V lost 7 bases, J lost 1 base, and 10 bases lay in between. The germline gives CDR1 SNHLY, CDR2 FYNNEI. There are 13 residues in the CDR3.

The chain employs TRBV10-1 and TRBJ2-5; D gene ambiguous. The germline V gene encodes CDR1 WNHNN and CDR2 SYGVQD (reference sequence). The CDR3 sequence is 16 residues long. The V and J ends lost 0 bases and 5 bases respectively, with 16 bases between them. CDR3 loop: CASSESRTPEGETQYF. In DNA, the CDR3 is TGCGCCAGCAGTGAGTCCCGAACTCCGGAAGGGGAGACCCAGTACTTC.